One and the same sample provided the 32 T cell receptor beta chains below, sequenced in a study of radiotherapy plus CTLA-4 blockade in lung cancer. Only in-frame clones appear in the TCRdb table, and some are missing; sequencing was by immunoSEQ multiplex PCR. The sample contains 85,000 to 120,000 clones, over 65% of which appear only once. Sequencing used peripheral blood, obtained from a patient treated with radiotherapy plus ipilimumab. The receptors shown here come from a human donor with non-small cell lung cancer that progressed on radiotherapy plus ipilimumab. Some clones in this sample may be carry-over from other donors' samples.

The genes are TRBV5-1 and TRBJ2-5, with 7 bases lining up with TRBD1. From germline, CDR1 is SGHRS and CDR2 YFSETQ. Trimming cost V 4 bases and J 2 bases; bases outside gene matches: 5. The CDR3 runs 14 residues. The CDR3 coding sequence is TGCGCCAGCAGCACCGGACAGGAACAAGAGACCCAGTACTTC. Protein sequence: CASSTGQEQETQYF.

V usage is TRBV6-6 and J usage is TRBJ2-1, with TRBD2 identical over 9 bases. The germline CDR1 and CDR2 sequences are MNHNY and SVGAGI (reference sequence). The CDR3 spans 15 residues. After removal of 6 bases from V and 8 bases from J, the junction contained 11 bases not matched to a gene. CDR3 in DNA: TGTGCCAGCAGCCAAAGGCGGGGGGGCCTCGATGAGCAGTTCTTC. Amino acid sequence: CASSQRRGGLDEQFF.

Here the CDR3 reads CASSLVSPTEAFF. CDR3 nucleotides: TGCGCCAGCAGCTTGGTCAGCCCCACTGAAGCTTTCTTT. The genes are TRBV5-1 and TRBJ1-1, with D uncertain. This CDR3 comprises 13 residues. V was shortened by 0 bases and J by 4 bases, with 7 bases between the two germline ends. CDR1 SGHRS and CDR2 YFSETQ come from the germline V gene.

V is TRBV2 and J is TRBJ1-5; D gene ambiguous. CDR3 size: 16 residues. V lost 7 bases to trimming and J lost 2 bases, with 18 bases between them. CDR1 is SNHLY, CDR2 FYNNEI, per germline. For the CDR3, the DNA is TGTGCCAGCACCCCGAGTGCCTGGTCGGGCAATCAGCCCCAGCATTTT. Protein sequence: CASTPSAWSGNQPQHF.

This chain joins TRBV18 and TRBJ1-5; TRBD1 might be the D (6 bases). The CDR3 spans 16 residues. Trimming left V 4 bases short and J 0 bases short, with 13 bases between. Germline V gene sequence: CDR1 KGHSH, CDR2 LQKENI. The CDR3 loop reads CASSQNRELSNQPQHF. The DNA of the CDR3 is TGTGCCAGCTCACAAAACAGGGAGCTTAGCAATCAGCCCCAGCATTTT.

This chain's CDR3 is CSGGDRDEQFF. The CDR3 DNA is TGCAGCGGGGGGGACAGGGATGAGCAGTTCTTC. This chain joins TRBV29-1 and TRBJ2-1; 9 bases are a match to TRBD1. Germline V gene data show CDR1 as SQVTM and CDR2 as ANQGSEA. Trimming cost V 7 bases and J 8 bases; bases outside gene matches: 3. This CDR3 has 11 amino acids.

The CDR3 DNA sequence: TGCGCCAGCAGCCAATTGTCAGGGGATTCAGCATACAATGAGCAGTTCTTC. Protein: CASSQLSGDSAYNEQFF. The chain is built from TRBV5-1 and TRBJ2-1; a possible D gene is TRBD1 (6 bases). This CDR3 is built from 17 residues. Trimming pared 4 bases from V and 4 bases from J, leaving 21 bases between. From germline, CDR1 is SGHRS and CDR2 YFSETQ. The whole variable domain, remainder taken from reference TRBV5-1 and TRBJ2-1, is KAGVTQTPRYLIKTRGQQVTLSCSPISGHRSVSWYQQTPGQGLQFLFEYFSETQRNKGNFPGRFSGRQFSNSRSEMNVSTLELGDSALYLCASSQLSGDSAYNEQFFGPGTRLTVL.

This clone was detected once. V usage is TRBV6-6 and J usage is TRBJ2-7; D gene unclear. The CDR3 is 15 residues long. V gave up 2 bases and J gave up 0 bases, with 11 bases separating them. Germline lookup yields CDR1 MNHNY and CDR2 SVGAGI (reference sequence). The CDR3 reads CASSYNPPPSYEQYF. CDR3 sequence (DNA): TGTGCCAGCAGTTACAATCCTCCCCCCTCCTACGAGCAGTACTTC.

The gene calls are TRBV12-5 and TRBJ2-7, with a weak D call TRBD2 (5 bases). The V gene lost 3 bases and the J gene lost 7 bases, with 16 bases spanning the gap. Germline V gene sequence: CDR1 LGHNT, CDR2 FRNRAP. The CDR3 has 14 residues. CDR3 protein: CASGLGPPGNEQYF. As DNA, the CDR3 is TGTGCTAGTGGTTTAGGTCCGCCCGGGAATGAGCAGTACTTC.

This rearrangement joins TRBV6-5 to TRBJ1-2, with 7 bases matching TRBD1. There are 15 residues in the CDR3. Germline V gene data show CDR1 as MNHEY and CDR2 as SVGAGI. Trimming cost V 0 bases and J 4 bases; bases outside gene matches: 5. CDR3: CASSYSWDRSYGYTF. The DNA for the CDR3 is TGTGCCAGCAGTTACTCTTGGGACAGATCCTATGGCTACACCTTC.

The chain combines TRBV6-6 with TRBJ1-2; TRBD1 agrees at 8 bases. The V gene end was trimmed by 5 bases and the J gene end by 10 bases; junction bases not matched to a gene: 9. CDR3 length: 13 amino acids. The germline gives CDR1 MNHNY, CDR2 SVGAGI (reference sequence). The CDR3 spells CASSPGTGLDYTF. The CDR3 DNA sequence: TGTGCCAGCAGTCCCGGGACAGGCCTTGACTACACCTTC.

This clone was found once. The V and J genes are TRBV19 and TRBJ1-4, with D possibly TRBD1 on 6 matching bases. This CDR3 has 12 residues. Trimming stripped 9 bases from V and 8 bases from J, with 13 bases between. Germline loops: CDR1 LNHDA, CDR2 SQIVND (reference sequence). CDR3 coding DNA: TGTGCCAGCCACAGGGTGGGGGAAAAACTGTTTTTT. The encoded protein is CASHRVGEKLFF.

The chain uses TRBV19 and TRBJ2-5; D is possibly TRBD1 or TRBD2 (5 bases each). With the DNA end fitting TRBJ2-7 better, the J assignment may be wrong. From germline, CDR1 is LNHDA and CDR2 SQIVND (reference sequence). The CDR3 runs 16 residues. Here the CDR3 reads CASSIEGWGSPYEQYF. CDR3 in DNA: TGTGCCAGTAGTATAGAAGGTTGGGGGAGCCCCTACGAGCAGTACTTC.

The gene calls are TRBV7-2 and TRBJ2-7; weak D call: TRBD1 (5 bases). Germline CDR1 and CDR2: SGHTA and FQGNSA. Trimming took off 1 base at V and 4 bases at J, with 11 bases between the two ends. The CDR3 contains 14 residues. CDR3 in amino acids: CASSLVQGGYEQYF. Written as DNA, the CDR3 is TGTGCCAGCAGCTTAGTTCAGGGTGGATACGAGCAGTACTTC.

The chain is built from TRBV28 and TRBJ1-1; D might be TRBD1 (6 bases). Trimming cost V 1 base and J 5 bases, with 29 bases left between them. CDR3 size: 20 residues. In germline, CDR1 is MDHEN, CDR2 SYDVKM. The chain's CDR3 is CASSLFFKGVPIWGLTEAFF. The CDR3 DNA reads TGTGCCAGCAGTTTATTTTTCAAGGGTGTTCCTATTTGGGGGCTGACTGAAGCTTTCTTT.

This clone turned up a few times. The chain recombines TRBV11-3 with TRBJ2-7; D gene ambiguous. This CDR3 spans 14 amino acids. Germline V gives CDR1 SGHNT, CDR2 YENEEA. The V gene lost 3 bases and the J gene lost 5 bases, with 14 bases spanning the gap. The CDR3 sequence is CASSFSNPRDEQYF. For the CDR3, the DNA is TGTGCCAGCAGCTTTTCGAACCCCCGGGACGAGCAGTACTTC.

The rearrangement uses TRBV28 and TRBJ2-2, with 10 bases lining up with TRBD2. Germline V gene lookup returns CDR1 MDHEN and CDR2 SYDVKM. CDR3 length: 16 amino acids. J lost 6 bases, V lost 6 bases, and 10 bases had no gene match. For the CDR3, the DNA is TGTGCCAGCAGCCCCTCAGCGGGGGGGCATGCCGGGGAGCTGTTTTTT. Its protein product is CASSPSAGGHAGELFF.

The V and J genes are TRBV21-1 and TRBJ1-1. TRBV21-1 is reported as a pseudogene. CDR3 length equals 15 residues. In DNA, the CDR3 is TGTGCCAGCAGCCCTCGCGCCAGGGAGCGCACTGAAGCTTTCTTT. It translates to CASSPRARERTEAFF.

J is TRBJ2-2 and V is TRBV7-9; perhaps TRBD2 as D (6 bases). The V end was cut by 8 bases, the J end by 6 bases, with 16 bases between. The CDR3 has 14 amino acids. The germline V gene encodes CDR1 SEHNR and CDR2 FQNEAQ (reference sequence). The CDR3 reads CASLRRGRAGELFF. In DNA, the CDR3 is TGTGCCAGCCTTCGGAGGGGACGCGCCGGGGAGCTGTTTTTT.

J is TRBJ2-3 and V is TRBV15, with D maybe TRBD1 (5 bases). Trimming removed 3 bases from V and 1 base from J, with 11 bases in between. CDR3 length: 15 amino acids. Germline values: CDR1 LNHNV, CDR2 YYDKDF (reference sequence). The CDR3: CATSRGLAGTDTQYF. The DNA for the CDR3 is TGTGCCACCAGCAGGGGGCTGGCAGGCACAGATACGCAGTATTTT.

The CDR3 region has the DNA TGTGCCAGCAGCCAAGACCCGGGCCCCTACAATGAGCAGTTCTTC. It encodes CASSQDPGPYNEQFF. The chain combines TRBV14 with TRBJ2-1; D gene ambiguous. Germline V gives CDR1 SGHDN, CDR2 FVKESK. The V gene lost 0 bases and the J gene lost 2 bases, with 8 bases spanning the gap. The CDR3 is made up of 15 amino acids. Variable domain in full (rest from reference TRBV14 and TRBJ2-1): EAGVTQFPSHSVIEKGQTVTLRCDPISGHDNLYWYRRVMGKEIKFLLHFVKESKQDESGMPNNRFLAERTGGTYSTLKVQPAELEDSGVYFCASSQDPGPYNEQFFGPGTRLTVL.

This chain joins TRBV9 and TRBJ1-1; unclear D gene. The germline V gene has CDR1 SGDLS and CDR2 YYNGEE. Trimming stripped 0 bases from V and 0 bases from J, with 9 bases between. This CDR3 has 15 residues. The CDR3 sequence: CASSVENYMNTEAFF. The CDR3 DNA reads TGTGCCAGCAGCGTAGAGAACTACATGAACACTGAAGCTTTCTTT.

This chain joins TRBV6-5 and TRBJ1-5; D remains ambiguous. With 5 bases removed from V and 3 bases from J, the gap between germline ends came to 8 bases. The CDR3 runs 13 residues. The germline V gene has CDR1 MNHEY and CDR2 SVGAGI. CDR3 sequence: CASSGRVNQPQHF. The CDR3 bases are TGTGCCAGCAGTGGGAGGGTCAATCAGCCCCAGCATTTT.

V gene TRBV4-2 combines with J gene TRBJ1-2; TRBD1 might be the D (5 bases). CDR1 and CDR2 from the germline V gene are LGHNA and YNFKEQ. The CDR3 loop spans 15 amino acids. Trimming left V 0 bases short and J 0 bases short, with 8 bases between. The CDR3 protein is CASSQEGVANYGYTF. CDR3 sequence (DNA): TGTGCCAGCAGCCAAGAAGGGGTAGCTAACTATGGCTACACCTTC.

This clone was seen once. V is TRBV7-2 and J is TRBJ2-7, with D unclear. The V gene's germline CDR1 is SGHTA and CDR2 FQGNSA. The CDR3 sequence is 15 residues long. The ends were cut back, 2 bases at V and 3 bases at J, with 14 bases in the middle. Here the CDR3 reads CASSLFGQEFYEQYF. DNA of the CDR3: TGTGCCAGCAGCTTATTCGGGCAGGAGTTCTACGAGCAGTACTTC.

This clone is a singleton in its sample. The rearrangement uses TRBV28 and TRBJ2-1; no definite D call. This CDR3 is 12 amino acids long. The V end was cut by 5 bases, the J end by 10 bases, with 12 bases between. Looked up from germline, CDR1 is MDHEN and CDR2 is SYDVKM. The CDR3 region has the DNA TGTGCCAGCAGTCCGACAAAATGGGAGCAGTTCTTC. It yields the protein CASSPTKWEQFF.

The V and J genes are TRBV9 and TRBJ2-1; TRBD1 is a possible D gene (5 bases). This CDR3 spans 13 amino acids. The germline V gene has CDR1 SGDLS and CDR2 YYNGEE. The V end was cut by 4 bases, the J end by 4 bases, with 9 bases between. The CDR3 region is CASSPRQYNEQFF. CDR3 bases: TGTGCCAGCAGCCCTCGACAGTACAATGAGCAGTTCTTC.

The rearrangement uses TRBV5-1 and TRBJ2-1, with TRBD1 matching 7 bases. Per the germline V gene, CDR1 is SGHRS and CDR2 is YFSETQ. The CDR3 contains 16 residues. J gave up 0 bases and V 3 bases, and 6 bases lay outside the gene matches. The CDR3 reads CASSWAGTVSYNEQFF. CDR3 in DNA: TGCGCCAGCAGCTGGGCCGGGACAGTCTCCTACAATGAGCAGTTCTTC.

V is TRBV9 and J is TRBJ1-4; TRBD1 might be the D (6 bases). The V end was cut by 6 bases, the J end by 8 bases, with 26 bases between. Germline V gene sequence: CDR1 SGDLS, CDR2 YYNGEE. The CDR3 totals 17 residues. The CDR3: CASTKGGNRSYREKLFF. The CDR3 bases are TGTGCCAGCACCAAGGGGGGAAACCGCTCCTATAGGGAAAAACTGTTTTTT.

The V and J genes are TRBV5-6 and TRBJ2-2, with D uncertain. This CDR3 has 16 amino acids. Trimming stripped 0 bases from V and 1 base from J, with 10 bases between. Germline assignment: CDR1 SGHDT and CDR2 YYEEEE. CDR3 bases: TGTGCCAGCAGCTTGGCCCCGCAACTGAACACCGGGGAGCTGTTTTTT. Protein sequence: CASSLAPQLNTGELFF.

This clone was detected a few times. The chain recombines TRBV5-6 with TRBJ1-2; a possible D gene is TRBD1 (5 bases). The CDR3 is 14 residues long. From germline, CDR1 is SGHDT and CDR2 YYEEEE. The germline V and J ends were trimmed by 2 bases and 4 bases, with 12 bases remaining between them. CDR3 in amino acids: CASSFGQGFYGYTF. The DNA of the CDR3 is TGTGCCAGCAGCTTTGGGCAGGGCTTCTATGGCTACACCTTC.

The J gene is TRBJ1-5, the V gene TRBV7-9; D remains ambiguous. CDR1 and CDR2 from the germline V gene are SEHNR and FQNEAQ (reference sequence). This CDR3 is 13 amino acids long. The V and J ends lost 5 bases and 6 bases respectively, with 11 bases between them. Here the CDR3 DNA reads TGTGCCAGCAGCCCCGACCAAATTCAGCCCCAGCATTTT. Translation gives CASSPDQIQPQHF. Complete variable domain (other parts from reference TRBV7-9 and TRBJ1-5): DTGVSQNPRHKITKRGQNVTFRCDPISEHNRLYWYRQTLGQGPEFLTYFQNEAQLEKSRLLSDRFSAERPKGSFSTLEIQRTEQGDSAMYLCASSPDQIQPQHFGDGTRLSIL.